The sequence of this T cell receptor beta chain was determined in a study of blood T cell repertoires in COVID-19. Study-level background: Nucleic acid was either cDNA or gDNA, and it came from T cells, B-cell-depleted T cells, or PBMCs.

Profiled with immunoSEQ multiplex PCR; TCRdb holds only in-frame clones, not every one. Among 200,000 or so clones listed, over 75% were seen once. V was cut by 9 bases and J by 4 bases, with 18 bases left in between. This CDR3 has 14 residues. CDR1 MGHDK and CDR2 SYGVNS come from the germline V gene. This receptor was identified in a human donor with active or convalescent COVID-19. The donor label of this sample is uncertain. The chain links TRBV25-1 to TRBJ1-2; no clear D gene. The sequenced sample was peripheral blood. This CDR3 reads CASSDGPEAYGYTF. The CDR3 region has the DNA TGTGCCAGTTCGGACGGCCCGGAGGCCTATGGCTACACCTTC.